This T cell receptor beta chain was documented in a study of cytomegalovirus exposure and HLA in healthy donors. Study outcomes and limitations: The study designated about 160 TCR beta chains cytomegalovirus-associated.

Trimming pared 8 bases from V and 0 bases from J, leaving 12 bases between. The germline V gene has CDR1 MNHEY and CDR2 SMNVEV (reference sequence). The CDR3 sequence is 14 residues long. Comments on this clone: As yet, its antigen is unknown.

PCR used 60 Vbeta primers and 13 Jbeta primers. The data were produced by immunoSEQ multiplex PCR, yet TCRdb's version contains in-frame clones alone and is incomplete. The data show tens of thousands of clones, 80% to 90% seen once. The sample consisted of PBMCs. This TCR was recovered from an older man in good health and CMV-seropositive. This sequence joins TRBV27 and TRBJ2-3, with D possibly matching TRBD1 (6 bases). CDR3 loop: CASHRQGSTDTQYF. In DNA form, the CDR3 reads TGTGCCAGCCATCGGCAGGGGAGCACAGATACGCAGTATTTT.